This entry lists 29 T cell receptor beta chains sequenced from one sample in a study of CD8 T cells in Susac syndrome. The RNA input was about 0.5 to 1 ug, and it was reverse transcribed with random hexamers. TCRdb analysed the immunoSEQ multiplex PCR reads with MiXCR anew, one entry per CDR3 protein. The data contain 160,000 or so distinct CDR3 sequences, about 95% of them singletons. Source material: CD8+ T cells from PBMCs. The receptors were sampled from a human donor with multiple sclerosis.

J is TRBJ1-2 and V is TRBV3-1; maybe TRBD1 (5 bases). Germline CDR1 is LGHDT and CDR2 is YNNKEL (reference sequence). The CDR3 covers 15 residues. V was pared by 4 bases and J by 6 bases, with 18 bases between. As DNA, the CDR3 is TGTGCCAGCAGCCCCCTGGCAGCAGGGATAAATGGCTACACCTTC. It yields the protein CASSPLAAGINGYTF.

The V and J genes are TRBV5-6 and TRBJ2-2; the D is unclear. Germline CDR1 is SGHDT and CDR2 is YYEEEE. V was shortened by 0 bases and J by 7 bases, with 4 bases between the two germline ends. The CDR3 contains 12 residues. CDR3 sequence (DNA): TGTGCCAGCAGCTTGGATGACGGGGAGCTGTTTTTT. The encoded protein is CASSLDDGELFF.

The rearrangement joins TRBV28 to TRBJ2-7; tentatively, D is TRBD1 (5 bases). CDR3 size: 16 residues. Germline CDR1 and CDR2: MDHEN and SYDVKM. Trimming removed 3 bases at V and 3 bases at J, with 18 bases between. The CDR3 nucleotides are TGTGCCAGCAGTTTGACCCTGGGGCAGGCCTACTACGAGCAGTACTTC. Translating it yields CASSLTLGQAYYEQYF. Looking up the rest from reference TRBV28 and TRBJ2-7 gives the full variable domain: DVKVTQSSRYLVKRTGEKVFLECVQDMDHENMFWYRQDPGLGLRLIYFSYDVKMKEKGDIPEGYSVSREKKERFSLILESASTNQTSMYLCASSLTLGQAYYEQYFGPGTRLTVT.

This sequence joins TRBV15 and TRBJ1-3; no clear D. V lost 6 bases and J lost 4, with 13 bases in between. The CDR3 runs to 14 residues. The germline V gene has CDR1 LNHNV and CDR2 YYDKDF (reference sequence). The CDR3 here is CATSPLGGGNTIYF. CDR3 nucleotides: TGTGCCACCAGTCCCCTCGGTGGGGGAAACACCATATATTTT.

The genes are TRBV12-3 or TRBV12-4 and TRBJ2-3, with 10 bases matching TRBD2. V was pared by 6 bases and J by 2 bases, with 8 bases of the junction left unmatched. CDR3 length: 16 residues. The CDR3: CASSPNSGGHTDTQYF. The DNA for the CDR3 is TGTGCCAGCAGCCCCAATAGCGGGGGGCACACAGATACGCAGTATTTT.

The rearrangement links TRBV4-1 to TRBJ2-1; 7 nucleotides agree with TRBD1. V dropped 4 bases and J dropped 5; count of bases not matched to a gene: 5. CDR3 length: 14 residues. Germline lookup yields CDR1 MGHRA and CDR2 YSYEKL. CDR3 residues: CASSPRTGDNEQFF. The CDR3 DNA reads TGCGCCAGCAGCCCACGGACAGGAGACAATGAGCAGTTCTTC.

CDR3 sequence (DNA): TGTGCCAGCAGCGTGGCCGGGTCCGACGAGCAGTACTTC. Its protein is CASSVAGSDEQYF. The chain links TRBV9 to TRBJ2-7; D is unclear. The CDR3 sequence is 13 residues long. The germline V gene has CDR1 SGDLS and CDR2 YYNGEE. V was cut by 2 bases and J by 5 bases, with 11 bases left in between.

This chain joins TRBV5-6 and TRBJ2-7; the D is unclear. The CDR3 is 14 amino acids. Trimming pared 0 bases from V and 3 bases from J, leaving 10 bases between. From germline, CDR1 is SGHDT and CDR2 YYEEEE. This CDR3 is CASSLGGDLYEQYF. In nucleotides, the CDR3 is TGTGCCAGCAGCTTGGGTGGGGATCTCTACGAGCAGTACTTC.

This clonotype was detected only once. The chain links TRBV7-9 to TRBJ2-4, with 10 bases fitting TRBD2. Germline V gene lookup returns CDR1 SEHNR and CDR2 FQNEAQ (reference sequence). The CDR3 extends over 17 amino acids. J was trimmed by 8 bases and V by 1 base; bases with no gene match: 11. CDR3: CASSLVLPSGSIDIQYF. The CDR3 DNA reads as TGTGCCAGCAGCTTAGTATTGCCTAGCGGGAGTATAGACATTCAGTACTTC.

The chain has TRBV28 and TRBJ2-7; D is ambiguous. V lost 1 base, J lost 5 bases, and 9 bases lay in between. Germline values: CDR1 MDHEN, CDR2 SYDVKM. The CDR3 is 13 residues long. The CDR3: CASSLSPDDEQYF. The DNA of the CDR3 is TGTGCCAGCAGTTTATCGCCAGATGACGAGCAGTACTTC.

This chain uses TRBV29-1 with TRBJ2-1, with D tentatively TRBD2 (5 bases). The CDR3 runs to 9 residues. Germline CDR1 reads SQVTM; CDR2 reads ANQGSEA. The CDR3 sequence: CTTAGDQFF. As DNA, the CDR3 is TGCACCACCGCGGGTGATCAGTTCTTC.

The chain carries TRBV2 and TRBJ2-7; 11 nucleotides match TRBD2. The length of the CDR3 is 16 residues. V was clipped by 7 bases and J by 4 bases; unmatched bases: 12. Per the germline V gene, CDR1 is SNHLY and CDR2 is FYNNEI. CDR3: CASKPGTSGTAYEQYF. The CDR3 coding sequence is TGTGCCAGCAAACCGGGGACTAGCGGAACTGCTTACGAGCAGTACTTC.

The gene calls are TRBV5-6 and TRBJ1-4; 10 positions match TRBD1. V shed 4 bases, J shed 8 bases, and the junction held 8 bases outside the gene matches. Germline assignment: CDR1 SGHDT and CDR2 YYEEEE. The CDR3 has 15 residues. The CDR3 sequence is CASSPDRGPYEKLFF. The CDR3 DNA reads TGTGCCAGCAGCCCCGACAGGGGGCCATACGAAAAACTGTTTTTT.

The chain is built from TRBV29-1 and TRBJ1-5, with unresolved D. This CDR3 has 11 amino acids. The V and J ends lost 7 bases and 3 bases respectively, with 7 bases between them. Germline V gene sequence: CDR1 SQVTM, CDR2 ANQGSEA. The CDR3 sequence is CSANYNQPQHF. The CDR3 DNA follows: TGCAGCGCGAATTACAATCAGCCCCAGCATTTT. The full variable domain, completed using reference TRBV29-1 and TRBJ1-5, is SAVISQKPSRDICQRGTSLTIQCQVDSQVTMMFWYRQQPGQSLTLIATANQGSEATYESGFVIDKFPISRPNLTFSTLTVSNMSPEDSSIYLCSANYNQPQHFGDGTRLSIL.

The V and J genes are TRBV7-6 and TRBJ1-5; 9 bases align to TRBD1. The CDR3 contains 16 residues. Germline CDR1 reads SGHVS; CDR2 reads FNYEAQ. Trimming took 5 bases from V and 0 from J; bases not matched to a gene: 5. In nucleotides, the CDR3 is TGTGCCAGCAGCCTGGGACAGGGTGTTAGCAATCAGCCCCAGCATTTT. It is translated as CASSLGQGVSNQPQHF.

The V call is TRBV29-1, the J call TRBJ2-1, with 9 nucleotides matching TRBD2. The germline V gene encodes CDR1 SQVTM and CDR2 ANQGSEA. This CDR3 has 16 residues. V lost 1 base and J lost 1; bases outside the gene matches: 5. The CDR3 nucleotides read TGCAGCGTTGAAGGAGGAGCGGGAGGTTCCTACAATGAGCAGTTCTTC. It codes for CSVEGGAGGSYNEQFF.

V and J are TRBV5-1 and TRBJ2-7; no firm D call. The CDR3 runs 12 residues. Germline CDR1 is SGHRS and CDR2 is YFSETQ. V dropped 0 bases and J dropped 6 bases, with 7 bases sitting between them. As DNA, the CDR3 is TGCGCCAGCAGCTTGGCAGACACCGAGCAGTACTTC. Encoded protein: CASSLADTEQYF.

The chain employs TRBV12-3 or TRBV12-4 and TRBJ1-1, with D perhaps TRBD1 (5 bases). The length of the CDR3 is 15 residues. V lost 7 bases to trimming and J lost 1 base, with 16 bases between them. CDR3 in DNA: TGTGCCAGCACCTCTCCGGGGCAACGGAACACTGAAGCTTTCTTT. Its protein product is CASTSPGQRNTEAFF.

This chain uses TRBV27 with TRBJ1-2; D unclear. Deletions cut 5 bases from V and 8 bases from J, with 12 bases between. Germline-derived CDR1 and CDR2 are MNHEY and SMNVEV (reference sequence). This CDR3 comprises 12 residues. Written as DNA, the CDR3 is TGTGCCAGCAGTCCGCACGGAGAGGGCTACACCTTC. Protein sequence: CASSPHGEGYTF.

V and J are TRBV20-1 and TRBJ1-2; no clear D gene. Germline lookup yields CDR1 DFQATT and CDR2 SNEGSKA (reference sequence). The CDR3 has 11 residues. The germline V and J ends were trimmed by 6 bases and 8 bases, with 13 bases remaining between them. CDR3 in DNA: TGCAGTGCGCCCCAGACTTGGGGCTACACCTTC. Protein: CSAPQTWGYTF.

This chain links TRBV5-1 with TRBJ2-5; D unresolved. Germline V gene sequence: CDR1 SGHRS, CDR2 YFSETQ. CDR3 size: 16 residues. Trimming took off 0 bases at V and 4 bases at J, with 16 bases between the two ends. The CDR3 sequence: CASSLGGQKGGETQYF. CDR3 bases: TGCGCCAGCAGCTTGGGCGGCCAAAAGGGTGGAGAGACCCAGTACTTC.

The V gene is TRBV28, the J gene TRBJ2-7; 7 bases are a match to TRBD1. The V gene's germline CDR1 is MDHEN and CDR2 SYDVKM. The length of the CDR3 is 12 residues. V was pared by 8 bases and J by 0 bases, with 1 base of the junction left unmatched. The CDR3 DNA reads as TGTGCCAGCGGGACAGCCTCCTACGAGCAGTACTTC. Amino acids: CASGTASYEQYF.

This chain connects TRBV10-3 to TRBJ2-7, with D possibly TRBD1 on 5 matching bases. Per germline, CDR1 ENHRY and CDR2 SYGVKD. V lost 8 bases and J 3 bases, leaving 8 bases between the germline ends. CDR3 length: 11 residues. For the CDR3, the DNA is TGTGCCATCGGACACCGCTACGAGCAGTACTTC. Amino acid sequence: CAIGHRYEQYF.

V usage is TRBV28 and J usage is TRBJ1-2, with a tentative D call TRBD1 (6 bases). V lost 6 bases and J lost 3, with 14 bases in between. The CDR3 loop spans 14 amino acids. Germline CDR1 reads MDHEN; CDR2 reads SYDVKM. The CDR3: CASRSYRDDYGYTF. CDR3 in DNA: TGTGCCAGCAGGTCATACAGGGACGACTATGGCTACACCTTC.

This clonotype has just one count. The CDR3 loop is CASSLSNAETQYF. CDR3 nucleotide sequence: TGTGCCAGCAGTTTATCGAATGCGGAGACCCAGTACTTC. The gene calls are TRBV27 and TRBJ2-5; unclear D gene. Trimming removed 0 bases at V and 5 bases at J, with 7 bases between. The CDR3 has 13 residues. Germline loops: CDR1 MNHEY, CDR2 SMNVEV (reference sequence).

CDR3 sequence reads: CASSFLQGETQYF. CDR3 DNA sequence: TGTGCCAGCAGCTTTTTGCAAGGGGAGACCCAGTACTTC. The chain carries TRBV7-3 and TRBJ2-5, with no clear D. CDR3 length: 13 amino acids. Trimming cost V 3 bases and J 5 bases, with 10 bases left between them. Germline V gene sequence: CDR1 SGHTA, CDR2 FQGTGA.

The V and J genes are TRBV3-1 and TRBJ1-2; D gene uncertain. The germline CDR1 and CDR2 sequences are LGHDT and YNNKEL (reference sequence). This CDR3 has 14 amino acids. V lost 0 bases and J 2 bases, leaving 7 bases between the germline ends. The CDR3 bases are TGTGCCAGCAGCCAAGAGGCAGAGAACTATGGCTACACCTTC. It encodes CASSQEAENYGYTF.

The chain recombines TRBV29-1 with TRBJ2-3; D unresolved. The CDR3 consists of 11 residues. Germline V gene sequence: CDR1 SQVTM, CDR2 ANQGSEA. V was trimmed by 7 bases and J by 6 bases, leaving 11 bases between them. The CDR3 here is CSARASDTQYF. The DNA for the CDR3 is TGCAGCGCTAGGGCATCGGATACGCAGTATTTT.

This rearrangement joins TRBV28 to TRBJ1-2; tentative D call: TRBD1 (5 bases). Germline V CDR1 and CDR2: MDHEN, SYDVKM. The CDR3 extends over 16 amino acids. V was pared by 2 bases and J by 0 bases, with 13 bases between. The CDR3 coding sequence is TGTGCCAGCAGTTTAATTGAGAGGGGACCTAACTATGGCTACACCTTC. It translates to CASSLIERGPNYGYTF.